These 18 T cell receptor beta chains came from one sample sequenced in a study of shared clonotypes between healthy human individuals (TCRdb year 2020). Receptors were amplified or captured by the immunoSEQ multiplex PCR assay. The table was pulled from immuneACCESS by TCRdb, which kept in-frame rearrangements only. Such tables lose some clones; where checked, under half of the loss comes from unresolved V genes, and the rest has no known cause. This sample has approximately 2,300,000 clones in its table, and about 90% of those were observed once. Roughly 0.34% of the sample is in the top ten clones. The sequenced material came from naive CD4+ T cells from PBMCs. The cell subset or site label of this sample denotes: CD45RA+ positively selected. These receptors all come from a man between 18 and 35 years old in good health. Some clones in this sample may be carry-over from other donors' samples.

The CDR3 sequence: CSVEPVLANYGYTF. The CDR3 bases are TGCAGCGTTGAACCCGTACTAGCTAACTATGGCTACACCTTC. The chain couples TRBV29-1 to TRBJ1-2; unclear D gene. The CDR3 has 14 amino acids. Trimming took off 2 bases at V and 0 bases at J, with 10 bases between the two ends. Per germline, CDR1 SQVTM and CDR2 ANQGSEA.

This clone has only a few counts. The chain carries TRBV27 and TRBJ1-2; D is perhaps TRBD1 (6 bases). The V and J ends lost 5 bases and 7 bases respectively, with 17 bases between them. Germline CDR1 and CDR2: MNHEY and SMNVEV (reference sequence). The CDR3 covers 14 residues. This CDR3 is CASSPWSTGAGYTF. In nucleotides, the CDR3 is TGTGCCAGCAGTCCCTGGTCCACGGGGGCTGGCTACACCTTC.

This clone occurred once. For the CDR3, the DNA is TGTGCCAGTAGTAAAATGGGACAGGGGCTAAACAATCAGCCCCAGCATTTT. Encoded protein: CASSKMGQGLNNQPQHF. The rearrangement links TRBV19 to TRBJ1-5; 10 bases agree with TRBD1. This CDR3 has 17 amino acids. Germline assignment: CDR1 LNHDA and CDR2 SQIVND (reference sequence). J lost 3 bases, V lost 4 bases, and 9 bases had no gene match.

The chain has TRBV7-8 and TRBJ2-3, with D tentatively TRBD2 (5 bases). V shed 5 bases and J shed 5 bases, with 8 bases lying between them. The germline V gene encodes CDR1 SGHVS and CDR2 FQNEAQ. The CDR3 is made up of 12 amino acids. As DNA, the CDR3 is TGTGCCAGCAGCGGCGGAGGAGATACGCAGTATTTT. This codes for CASSGGGDTQYF.

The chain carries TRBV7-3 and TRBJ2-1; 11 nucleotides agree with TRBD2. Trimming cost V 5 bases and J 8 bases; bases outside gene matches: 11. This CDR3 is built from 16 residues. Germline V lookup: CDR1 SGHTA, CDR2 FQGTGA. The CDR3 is CASSQERLAGIDEQFF. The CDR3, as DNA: TGTGCCAGCAGCCAGGAACGACTAGCGGGAATCGATGAGCAGTTCTTC.

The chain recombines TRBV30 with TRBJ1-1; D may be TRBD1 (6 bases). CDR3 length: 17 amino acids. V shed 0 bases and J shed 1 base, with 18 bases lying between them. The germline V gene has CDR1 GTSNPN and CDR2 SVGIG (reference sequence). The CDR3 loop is CAWSVSRTDLANTEAFF. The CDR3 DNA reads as TGTGCCTGGAGTGTATCTAGGACAGACTTAGCGAACACTGAAGCTTTCTTT.

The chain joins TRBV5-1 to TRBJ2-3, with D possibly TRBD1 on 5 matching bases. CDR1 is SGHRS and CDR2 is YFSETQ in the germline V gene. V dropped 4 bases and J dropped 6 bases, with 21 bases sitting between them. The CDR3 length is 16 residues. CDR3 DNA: TGCGCCAGCAGCCCTGAAGGGCAGGGTATAGGGGATACGCAGTATTTT. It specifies CASSPEGQGIGDTQYF.

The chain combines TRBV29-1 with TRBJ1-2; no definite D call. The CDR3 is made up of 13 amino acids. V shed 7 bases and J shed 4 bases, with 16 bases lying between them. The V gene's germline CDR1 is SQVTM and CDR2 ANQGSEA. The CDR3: CSAPLRGTYGYTF. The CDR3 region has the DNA TGCAGCGCACCCCTCCGGGGAACCTATGGCTACACCTTC. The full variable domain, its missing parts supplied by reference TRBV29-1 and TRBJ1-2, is SAVISQKPSRDICQRGTSLTIQCQVDSQVTMMFWYRQQPGQSLTLIATANQGSEATYESGFVIDKFPISRPNLTFSTLTVSNMSPEDSSIYLCSAPLRGTYGYTFGSGTRLTVV.

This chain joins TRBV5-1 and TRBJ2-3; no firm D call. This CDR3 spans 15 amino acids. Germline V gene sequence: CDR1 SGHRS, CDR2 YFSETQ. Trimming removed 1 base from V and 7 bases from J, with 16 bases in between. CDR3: CASSLTYSSGNTQYF. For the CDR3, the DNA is TGCGCCAGCAGCTTGACTTATAGCTCTGGGAATACGCAGTATTTT.

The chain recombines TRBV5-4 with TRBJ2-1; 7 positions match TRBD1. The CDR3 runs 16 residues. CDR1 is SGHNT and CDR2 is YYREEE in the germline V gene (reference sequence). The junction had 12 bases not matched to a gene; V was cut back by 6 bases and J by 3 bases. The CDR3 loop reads CASTGSTGEHYNEQFF. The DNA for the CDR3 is TGTGCCAGCACCGGATCCACAGGGGAGCACTACAATGAGCAGTTCTTC. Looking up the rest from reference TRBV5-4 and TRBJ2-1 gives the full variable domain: ETGVTQSPTHLIKTRGQQVTLRCSSQSGHNTVSWYQQALGQGPQFIFQYYREEENGRGNFPPRFSGLQFPNYSSELNVNALELDDSALYLCASTGSTGEHYNEQFFGPGTRLTVL.

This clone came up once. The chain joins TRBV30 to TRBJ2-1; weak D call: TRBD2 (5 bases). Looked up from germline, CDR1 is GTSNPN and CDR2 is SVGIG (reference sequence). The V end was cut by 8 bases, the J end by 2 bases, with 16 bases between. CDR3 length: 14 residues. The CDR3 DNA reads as TGTGCCGGGCGATCCAGGAGGCCCTACAATGAGCAGTTCTTC. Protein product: CAGRSRRPYNEQFF.

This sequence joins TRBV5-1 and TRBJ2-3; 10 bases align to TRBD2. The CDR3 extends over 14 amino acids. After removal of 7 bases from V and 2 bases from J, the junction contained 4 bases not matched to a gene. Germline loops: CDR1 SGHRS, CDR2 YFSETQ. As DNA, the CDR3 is TGCGCCAGCCTAGCGGGGGATTTCACAGATACGCAGTATTTT. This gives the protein CASLAGDFTDTQYF.

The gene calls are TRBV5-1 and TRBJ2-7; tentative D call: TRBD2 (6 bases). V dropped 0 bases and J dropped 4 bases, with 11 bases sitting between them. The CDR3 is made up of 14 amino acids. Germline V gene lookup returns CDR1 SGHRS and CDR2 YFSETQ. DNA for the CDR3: TGCGCCAGCAGCTTGGTGGGGGGTAGGTACGAGCAGTACTTC. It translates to CASSLVGGRYEQYF.

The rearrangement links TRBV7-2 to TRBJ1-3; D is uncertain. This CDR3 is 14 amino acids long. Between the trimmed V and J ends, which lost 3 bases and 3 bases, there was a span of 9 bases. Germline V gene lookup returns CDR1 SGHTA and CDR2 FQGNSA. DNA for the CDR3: TGTGCCAGCAGCTTTGGGAAAGTTGGAAACACCATATATTTT. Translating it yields CASSFGKVGNTIYF. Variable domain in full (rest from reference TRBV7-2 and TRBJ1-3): GAGVSQSPSNKVTEKGKDVELRCDPISGHTALYWYRQSLGQGLEFLIYFQGNSAPDKSGLPSDRFSAERTGGSVSTLTIQRTQQEDSAVYLCASSFGKVGNTIYFGEGSWLTVV.

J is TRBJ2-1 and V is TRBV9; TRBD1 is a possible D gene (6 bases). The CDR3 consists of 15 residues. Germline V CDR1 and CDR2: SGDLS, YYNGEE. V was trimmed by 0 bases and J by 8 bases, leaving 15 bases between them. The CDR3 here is CASSVGGTSDYEQFF. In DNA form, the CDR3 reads TGTGCCAGCAGCGTAGGTGGGACATCGGACTATGAGCAGTTCTTC.

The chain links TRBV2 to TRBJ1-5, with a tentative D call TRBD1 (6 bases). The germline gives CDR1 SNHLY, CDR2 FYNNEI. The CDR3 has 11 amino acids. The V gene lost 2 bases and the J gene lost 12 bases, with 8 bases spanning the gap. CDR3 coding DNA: TGTGCCAGCAGTGAAACAGGGCTCCAGCATTTT. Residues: CASSETGLQHF. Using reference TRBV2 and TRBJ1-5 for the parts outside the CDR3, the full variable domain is EPEVTQTPSHQVTQMGQEVILRCVPISNHLYFYWYRQILGQKVEFLVSFYNNEISEKSEIFDDQFSVERPDGSNFTLKIRSTKLEDSAMYFCASSETGLQHFGDGTRLSIL.

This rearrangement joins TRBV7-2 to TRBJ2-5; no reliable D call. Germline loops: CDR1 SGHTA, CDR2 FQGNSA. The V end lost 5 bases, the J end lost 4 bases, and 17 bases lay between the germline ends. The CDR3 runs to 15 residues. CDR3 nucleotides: TGTGCCAGCAGCCGCGTCCGGTCCCTGGGAGAGACCCAGTACTTC. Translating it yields CASSRVRSLGETQYF. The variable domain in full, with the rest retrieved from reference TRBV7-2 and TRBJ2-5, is GAGVSQSPSNKVTEKGKDVELRCDPISGHTALYWYRQSLGQGLEFLIYFQGNSAPDKSGLPSDRFSAERTGGSVSTLTIQRTQQEDSAVYLCASSRVRSLGETQYFGPGTRLLVL.

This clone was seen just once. CDR3: CASETGGVFEAFF. The DNA of the CDR3 is TGTGCCAGCGAGACAGGGGGCGTTTTTGAAGCTTTCTTT. V is TRBV28 and J is TRBJ1-1; 10 nucleotides line up with TRBD1. V dropped 8 bases and J dropped 7; count of bases not matched to a gene: 7. The length of the CDR3 is 13 residues. Germline V CDR1 and CDR2: MDHEN, SYDVKM.